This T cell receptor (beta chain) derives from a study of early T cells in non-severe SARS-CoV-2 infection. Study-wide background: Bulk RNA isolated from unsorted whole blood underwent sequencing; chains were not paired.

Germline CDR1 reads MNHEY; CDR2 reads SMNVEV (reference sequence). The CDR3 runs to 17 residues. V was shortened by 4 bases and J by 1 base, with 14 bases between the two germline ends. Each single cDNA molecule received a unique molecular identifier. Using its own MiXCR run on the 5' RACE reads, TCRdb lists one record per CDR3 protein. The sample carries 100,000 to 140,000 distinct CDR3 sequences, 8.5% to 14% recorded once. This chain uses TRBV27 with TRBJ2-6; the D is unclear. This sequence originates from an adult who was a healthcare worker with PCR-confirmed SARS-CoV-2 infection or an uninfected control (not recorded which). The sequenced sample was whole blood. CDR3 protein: CASSSGTSSSGANVLTF. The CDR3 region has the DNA TGTGCCAGCAGTTCGGGCACCTCGTCATCTGGGGCCAACGTCCTGACTTTC.